Sequencing of this TCR beta chain was carried out in a study of T cell responses to AZD1222 COVID-19 vaccine. Broader study findings: AZD1222 recipients seropositive at baseline numbered only five to seven. Possibly, clonal diversity was underestimated; donors were largely white British and included more females. Sampling captured repertoires only after the peak T cell response.

This CDR3 contains 15 residues. Per germline, CDR1 MDHEN and CDR2 SYDVKM. Between the trimmed V and J ends, which lost 6 bases and 3 bases, there was a span of 15 bases. On this clone: The antigen remains unidentified.

Sequencing was performed with immunoSEQ multiplex PCR; in TCRdb, only in-frame clones are kept and a portion is missing. Seen here are about 25,000 clones, about 88% observed once, and the top ten hold more than 7.5%. The sequence was collected from an adult who received the AZD1222 COVID-19 vaccine. The sequencing here drew on peripheral blood, taken 28 days after the second AZD1222 dose. This chain uses TRBV28 with TRBJ1-5; D is unresolved. CDR3 residues: CASRSLSRNNQPQHF. CDR3 DNA: TGTGCCAGCAGGTCGCTATCCAGGAACAATCAGCCCCAGCATTTT.